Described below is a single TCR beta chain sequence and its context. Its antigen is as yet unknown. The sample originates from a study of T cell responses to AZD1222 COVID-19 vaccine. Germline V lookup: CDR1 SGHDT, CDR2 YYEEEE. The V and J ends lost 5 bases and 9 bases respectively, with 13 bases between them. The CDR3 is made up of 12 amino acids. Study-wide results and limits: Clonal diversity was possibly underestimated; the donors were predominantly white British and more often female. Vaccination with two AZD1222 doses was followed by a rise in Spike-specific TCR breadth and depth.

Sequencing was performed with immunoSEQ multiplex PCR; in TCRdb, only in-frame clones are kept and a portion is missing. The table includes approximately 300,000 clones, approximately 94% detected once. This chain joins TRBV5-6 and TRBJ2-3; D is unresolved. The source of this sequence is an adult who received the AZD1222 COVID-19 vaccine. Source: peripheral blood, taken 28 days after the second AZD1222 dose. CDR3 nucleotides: TGTGCCAGCAGAGGGCCCGCAAGAACGCAGTATTTT. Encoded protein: CASRGPARTQYF.